Listed below are T cell receptor beta chains from one sample, sequenced in a study of blood T cell repertoires in COVID-19. Assay used: immunoSEQ multiplex PCR; TCRdb lists only in-frame clones, some missing. This table holds roughly 200,000 clones, more than 70% found once. Sequencing was performed on peripheral blood. Receptors were obtained from a woman aged 60-70 years with acute or convalescent COVID-19. The CDR3 runs from the conserved cysteine through the conserved F or W. A D gene is named only where the DNA matches it firmly. Clone size is stated in some rows and not others, as once, few, many or a class when expanded.

CDR3 length	D gene	clone size	V gene	J gene	CDR3 DNA	CDR3 protein
15	-	-	TRBV5-8	TRBJ1-2	TGTGCCAGCAGCTTGGCAATACAGGGTTGGTTAGGCTACACCTTC	CASSLAIQGWLGYTF
13	TRBD1	-	TRBV30	TRBJ1-2	TGTGCCTGGAGTGTACAGGGGCCGGAAGGCTACACCTTC	CAWSVQGPEGYTF
15	-	-	TRBV12-5	TRBJ1-2	TGTGCTAGTGGAAGTGACAGGATTTTTAGCTATGGCTACACCTTC	CASGSDRIFSYGYTF
13	-	-	TRBV19	TRBJ1-2	TGTGCCAGTAGTATATCCACTAACTATGGCTACACCTTC	CASSISTNYGYTF
17	-	-	TRBV19	TRBJ1-1	TGTGCCAGTAGTATAGATCGAGGGACATCATCGAACACTGAAGCTTTCTTT	CASSIDRGTSSNTEAFF
13	TRBD1	-	TRBV10-1	TRBJ1-1	TGCGCCAGCAGGGACAGGGTTTACACTGAAGCTTTCTTT	CASRDRVYTEAFF
15	TRBD2	-	TRBV9	TRBJ2-1	TGTGCCAGCGGTATTAGCGGGGCCCCCTACAATGAGCAGTTCTTC	CASGISGAPYNEQFF
14	TRBD1	-	TRBV5-5	TRBJ1-2	TGTGCCAGCAGCTTGCGCAGGGGGGAACACGGCTACACCTTC	CASSLRRGEHGYTF
17	TRBD2	-	TRBV5-1	TRBJ2-3	TGCGCCAGCGCCAAGCCCCCCGGGGGAGGGATAACAGATACGCAGTATTTT	CASAKPPGGGITDTQYF
17	TRBD2	-	TRBV7-9	TRBJ2-1	TGTGCCAGCAGTACCATCGGTAGCGGGAGAACCTACAATGAGCAGTTCTTC	CASSTIGSGRTYNEQFF
13	-	-	TRBV4-2	TRBJ2-1	TGTGCCAGCGGAGCGAGCTCCTACAATGAGCAGTTCTTC	CASGASSYNEQFF
16	TRBD2	-	TRBV7-8	TRBJ2-5	TGTGCCAGCAGCCCCTTTAGCGGGAGGGCTCAAGAGACCCAGTACTTC	CASSPFSGRAQETQYF
17	TRBD1	-	TRBV12-5	TRBJ2-6	TGTGCTAGTGGTTTGGCGACAGGGTCTTCTGGGGCCAACGTCCTGACTTTC	CASGLATGSSGANVLTF
14	-	-	TRBV3-1/TRBV3-2	TRBJ2-5	TGTGCCAGCAGGAAGACAAATTTGATAGAGACCCAGTACTTC	CASRKTNLIETQYF
11	-	-	TRBV24-1	TRBJ2-1	TGTGCCACCTCCCGAGCCAATGAGCAGTTCTTC	CATSRANEQFF
15	TRBD1	few	TRBV5-1	TRBJ1-4	TGCGCCAGCAGCGGGACAGGGGCAACTAATGAAAAACTGTTTTTT	CASSGTGATNEKLFF
14	-	-	TRBV30	TRBJ1-6	TGTGCCTGGGTTCGGGACGCGGGGACTTCACCCCTCCACTTT	CAWVRDAGTSPLHF
16	TRBD1	once	TRBV9	TRBJ1-2	TGTGCCAGCAGCAAGCGGGGCGGACAGGGGGGCTATGGCTACACCTTC	CASSKRGGQGGYGYTF
13	-	few	TRBV7-9	TRBJ1-1	TGTGCCAGCAGCTTAGATCTACAGGCTAGGGCTTTCTTT	CASSLDLQARAFF
15	-	-	TRBV6-6	TRBJ2-7	TGTGCCAGCAGATCCCTGGGACTCTCTTCCTACGAGCAGTACTTC	CASRSLGLSSYEQYF
15	-	-	TRBV2	TRBJ2-2	TGTGCCAGCACCAGGACCCTAGCCTTCACCGGGGAGCTGTTTTTT	CASTRTLAFTGELFF
16	TRBD1	-	TRBV18	TRBJ2-3	TGTGCCAGCTCACGAAAAAGGACAGGGGACTTCAATACGCAGTATTTT	CASSRKRTGDFNTQYF
14	-	-	TRBV19	TRBJ1-1	TGTGCCAGTATCCAGGGGACCGGCGTCTTTGAAGCTTTCTTT	CASIQGTGVFEAFF
15	-	-	TRBV2	TRBJ1-1	TGTGCCAGCAGCGAGACAGGTTTCGTTAACACTGAAGCTTTCTTT	CASSETGFVNTEAFF
11	-	few	TRBV29-1	TRBJ1-4	TGCAGCGTTGAACAGGGCGAAAAACTGTTTTTT	CSVEQGEKLFF
15	-	once	TRBV5-1	TRBJ2-1	TGCGCCAGCAGCTTGTTCCCCGGGATTACGGGGGAGCAGTTCTTC	CASSLFPGITGEQFF
17	TRBD2	few	TRBV2	TRBJ2-2	TGTGCCAGCACCCCACTAGCGGGAGGGCCTAACACCGGGGAGCTGTTTTTT	CASTPLAGGPNTGELFF
15	TRBD2	-	TRBV6-5	TRBJ2-1	TGTGCCAGCAGTTTACTAGCGGACCTCTACAATGAGCAGTTCTTC	CASSLLADLYNEQFF
14	-	-	TRBV20-1	TRBJ1-5	TGCAGTGCTAGTTTGGAGTATAGCAATCAGCCCCAGCATTTT	CSASLEYSNQPQHF
14	-	once	TRBV6-5	TRBJ1-1	TGTGCCAGCAGTTACGACAGGCGAAACACTGAAGCTTTCTTT	CASSYDRRNTEAFF
15	-	-	TRBV19	TRBJ1-5	TGTGCCAGTAGTATAGATAGAGCAGGTAGTCAGCCCCAGCATTTT	CASSIDRAGSQPQHF
13	-	-	TRBV9	TRBJ2-3	TGTGCCAGCAGCGTAGCTATCACAGATACGCAGTATTTT	CASSVAITDTQYF
15	-	-	TRBV28	TRBJ2-1	TGTGCCAGCAGTCCCCCCTGGAGCTCCTACAATGAGCAGTTCTTC	CASSPPWSSYNEQFF
15	TRBD1	-	TRBV27	TRBJ1-6	TGTGCCAGCAGCTCCTTTGGGACAGGGGAATCACCCCTCCACTTT	CASSSFGTGESPLHF
17	TRBD2	-	TRBV19	TRBJ2-2	TGTGCCAGTAGATTCCCCCCCAGCGGGAGGGTTCCCGGGGAGCTGTTTTTT	CASRFPPSGRVPGELFF
16	-	few	TRBV18	TRBJ1-2	TGTGCCAGCTCACCAGATCCGTCCCGGGTGGGCTATGGCTACACCTTC	CASSPDPSRVGYGYTF
13	-	-	TRBV14	TRBJ1-2	TGTGCCAGCAGCCAAGGCAGGAACTATGGCTACACCTTC	CASSQGRNYGYTF
14	TRBD1	once	TRBV5-1	TRBJ1-1	TGCGCCAGCAGAATAACAGGGGTTAACACTGAAGCTTTCTTT	CASRITGVNTEAFF
17	TRBD2	-	TRBV25-1	TRBJ2-5	TGTGCCAGCAGTGAAGGAGGTAGAGGTCCCTCCGGGGGGGCCCAGTACTTC	CASSEGGRGPSGGAQYF
15	-	-	TRBV6-6	TRBJ2-3	TGTGCCAGCAGTTACCGGGTACGAAGCACAGATACGCAGTATTTT	CASSYRVRSTDTQYF
14	TRBD1	-	TRBV12-5	TRBJ1-6	TGTGCTAGTGCCCGGACAGGGGTTAATTCACCCCTCCACTTT	CASARTGVNSPLHF
17	TRBD2	-	TRBV7-2	TRBJ2-1	TGTGCCAGCAGCGCGACTAGCGGGAGGAGTGTTAGGAATGAGCAGTTCTTC	CASSATSGRSVRNEQFF
15	-	-	TRBV7-9	TRBJ1-1	TGTGCCAGCAGCTTGGGGCAGGTCCTGGGAACTGAAGCTTTCTTT	CASSLGQVLGTEAFF
14	-	-	TRBV20-1	TRBJ2-7	TGCAGTGCTAGTTCGCTTAGTACTAGCATCGAGCAGTACTTC	CSASSLSTSIEQYF
14	TRBD2	-	TRBV6-5	TRBJ2-3	TGTGCCAGCAGTATCCTAGCGGCCACAGATACGCAGTATTTT	CASSILAATDTQYF
17	TRBD2	-	TRBV9	TRBJ2-2	TGTGCCAGCAGCCCCCAACTAGCGGGTGTCAACACCGGGGAGCTGTTTTTT	CASSPQLAGVNTGELFF
14	-	-	TRBV14	TRBJ2-7	TGTGCCAGCAGCCAAGTTCACGGGAGCCTGGGGCAGTACTTC	CASSQVHGSLGQYF
15	-	-	TRBV21-1	TRBJ1-2	TGTGCCAGCAGCAAAGACTGCAAGCGCCCCCGTGGCTACACCTTC	CASSKDCKRPRGYTF
11	-	-	TRBV28	TRBJ2-7	TGTGCCAGCAGCCTCCGAGGCGAGCAGTACTTC	CASSLRGEQYF
14	TRBD1	-	TRBV2	TRBJ1-5	TGTGCCAGCAAAGGGGACAGGGCCCCAGGGCCCCAGCATTTT	CASKGDRAPGPQHF
15	-	-	TRBV6-5	TRBJ1-5	TGTGCCGGGGGGTACGACGGGAAAACCAATCAGCCCCAGCATTTT	CAGGYDGKTNQPQHF
15	-	-	TRBV5-1	TRBJ2-7	TGCGCCAGCAGCCTGGGCGGACTCACGTACTACGAGCAGTACTTC	CASSLGGLTYYEQYF
14	-	-	TRBV6-5	TRBJ1-6	TGTGCCAGCACCCTGGGACACTATAATTCACCCCTCCACTTT	CASTLGHYNSPLHF
14	TRBD1	-	TRBV6-5	TRBJ1-5	TGTGCCAGCACTCACAGGGGACAGGGGGTGCCCCAGCATTTT	CASTHRGQGVPQHF
12	-	-	TRBV25-1	TRBJ1-1	TGTGCCAGCAGGTCAGAGGTCCCTGAAGCTTTCTTT	CASRSEVPEAFF
12	-	-	TRBV28	TRBJ1-1	TGTGCCAGCAGCCCCTCGGGGGTTGAAGCTTTCTTT	CASSPSGVEAFF
16	TRBD1	-	TRBV27	TRBJ2-7	TGTGCCAGCAGCCCATTTGGGGCAGGGGGCTCCGACGAGCAGTACTTC	CASSPFGAGGSDEQYF